The sequence of this T cell receptor (beta chain) was determined in a study of T cells in tumors after PD-1 blockade. CDR1 and CDR2 from the germline V gene are SGHDT and YYEEEE. The CDR3 has 12 residues. V was trimmed by 6 bases and J by 9 bases, leaving 16 bases between them. The table came from immunoSEQ multiplex PCR; TCRdb's copy has only in-frame clones and leaves some out. The data contain about 20,000 clones, about 77% of them singletons. This specimen was PBMCs, taken before anti-PD-1 treatment. The sequence was obtained from a human donor with basal cell carcinoma. The V and J genes are TRBV5-6 and TRBJ2-7; D is perhaps TRBD2 (6 bases). The CDR3 DNA is TGTGCCAGCAACTTTGGGGGGTCGGGGCAGTACTTC. Translating gives CASNFGGSGQYF. The full variable domain, with the rest looked up from reference TRBV5-6 and TRBJ2-7, is DAGVTQSPTHLIKTRGQQVTLRCSPKSGHDTVSWYQQALGQGPQFIFQYYEEEERQRGNFPDRFSGHQFPNYSSELNVNALLLGDSALYLCASNFGGSGQYFGPGTRLTVT.